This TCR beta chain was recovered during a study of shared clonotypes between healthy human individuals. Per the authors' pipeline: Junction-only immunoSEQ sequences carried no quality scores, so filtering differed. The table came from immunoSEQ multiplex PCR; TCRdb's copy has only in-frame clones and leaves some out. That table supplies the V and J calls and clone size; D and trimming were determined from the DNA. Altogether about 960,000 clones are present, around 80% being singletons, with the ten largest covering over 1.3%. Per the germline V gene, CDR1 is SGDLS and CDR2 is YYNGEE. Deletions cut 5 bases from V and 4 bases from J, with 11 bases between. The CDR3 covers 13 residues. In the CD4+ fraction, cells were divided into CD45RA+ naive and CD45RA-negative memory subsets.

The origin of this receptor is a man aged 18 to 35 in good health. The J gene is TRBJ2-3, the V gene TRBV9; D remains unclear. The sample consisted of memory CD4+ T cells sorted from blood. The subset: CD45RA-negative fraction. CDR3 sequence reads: CASSDIPADTQYF. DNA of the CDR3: TGTGCCAGCAGTGATATCCCGGCAGATACGCAGTATTTT. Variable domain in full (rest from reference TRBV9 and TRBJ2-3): DSGVTQTPKHLITATGQRVTLRCSPRSGDLSVYWYQQSLDQGLQFLIQYYNGEERAKGNILERFSAQQFPDLHSELNLSSLELGDSALYFCASSDIPADTQYFGPGTRLTVL.